A selection of T cell receptor beta chains follows, all from one sample in a study of T and B cells in COVID-19 patients. TCRdb processed the multiplex PCR reads anew with MiXCR; each CDR3 protein has one entry. Of 8,700 or so distinct CDR3 sequences in the sample, about 32% were seen once. The sequenced sample was blood. These TCRs come from a human donor who had recovered from COVID-19. CDR3s include the opening cysteine and the closing phenylalanine or tryptophan. A D gene is named only where the DNA matches it firmly. The listing skips clone size in some rows; elsewhere it reads once, few, many or a size class.

d_call | clone_size | j_call | v_call | cdr3_nt | cdr3_aa
TRBD2 | - | TRBJ2-5 | TRBV4-2 | TGTGCCAGCAGCCAGAGGACTAGCGCAGGAGAGACCCAGTACTTC | CASSQRTSAGETQYF
- | - | TRBJ2-7 | TRBV20-1 | TGCAGTGCACGGCGTACCTACGAGCAGTACTTC | CSARRTYEQYF
- | medium-sized | TRBJ2-1 | TRBV20-1 | TGCAGTGCTAGCCCTAGGGTACCCTACAATGAGCAGTTCTTC | CSASPRVPYNEQFF
- | few | TRBJ1-5 | TRBV18 | TGTGCCAGCTCACCCGGGGACATTTCCAATCAGCCCCAGCATTTT | CASSPGDISNQPQHF
- | few | TRBJ1-6 | TRBV6-5 | TGTGCCAGCAGTTACGTTAGGGAGGGTATGAATTCACCCCTCCACTTT | CASSYVREGMNSPLHF
- | few | TRBJ1-6 | TRBV5-4 | TGTGCCAGCAGCTTGGATTGGCCCGGGGCACCCCTCCACTTT | CASSLDWPGAPLHF
- | - | TRBJ1-1 | TRBV18 | TGTGCCAGCTCACCCTTTGAGGACGGGGAAGCTTTCTTT | CASSPFEDGEAFF
- | - | TRBJ1-5 | TRBV12-3/TRBV12-4 | TGTGCCAGCAGTTTGGTGAGGGAGCATAGCAATCAGCCCCAGCATTTT | CASSLVREHSNQPQHF
TRBD1 | - | TRBJ1-2 | TRBV5-5 | TGTGCCAGCAGCGAGTTAGGACAGGTCTATGGCTACACCTTC | CASSELGQVYGYTF
- | - | TRBJ2-1 | TRBV7-2 | TGTGCCAGCAGCTTAGGGACGGGCCGGGGGAATGAGCAGTTCTTC | CASSLGTGRGNEQFF
- | few | TRBJ1-6 | TRBV6-5 | TGTGCCAGCAGTTACTCGAATGGGGGTTTCTATAATTCACCCCTCCACTTT | CASSYSNGGFYNSPLHF
- | medium-sized | TRBJ2-2 | TRBV5-5 | TGTGCCAGCAGCTTGCGGACAGTCGACACCGGGGAGCTGTTTTTT | CASSLRTVDTGELFF
TRBD1 | - | TRBJ2-7 | TRBV7-2 | TGTGCCAGCAGCTCCCGACAGGGGCAGATCGAGCAGTACTTC | CASSSRQGQIEQYF
- | - | TRBJ2-5 | TRBV12-3/TRBV12-4 | TGTGCCAGCAGTTCGGCCTCGGTTGGGACCCAGTACTTC | CASSSASVGTQYF
TRBD2 | few | TRBJ2-5 | TRBV12-3/TRBV12-4 | TGTGCCAGCAGTGCTTCTAGCGGGGGAAAAGAGACCCAGTACTTC | CASSASSGGKETQYF
- | - | TRBJ1-2 | TRBV14 | TGTGCCAGCAGCCAGCAAGGAGGCGGCTACACCTTC | CASSQQGGGYTF
TRBD1 | - | TRBJ2-2 | TRBV5-1 | TGCGCCAGCAGCTCATCCGGGACAGGGAACACCGGGGAGCTGTTTTTT | CASSSSGTGNTGELFF
- | - | TRBJ2-7 | TRBV5-1 | TGCGCCAGCAGCCCACGGCCCGCCTACGAGCAGTACTTC | CASSPRPAYEQYF
TRBD1 | medium-sized | TRBJ2-7 | TRBV19 | TGTGCCAGTAGCGGACGACAGGGGGCCGAGCAGTACTTC | CASSGRQGAEQYF
- | - | TRBJ1-2 | TRBV6-1 | TGTGCCAGCAGTGCCCGACAGGACTATGGCTACACCTTC | CASSARQDYGYTF
TRBD2 | - | TRBJ2-7 | TRBV27 | TGTGCCAGCAGTTTAGGGACTAGCGGGGGGGTTAGCTCCTACGAGCAGTACTTC | CASSLGTSGGVSSYEQYF
- | - | TRBJ1-3 | TRBV5-3 | TGTGCCAGAAGCTTGGTAGGTCCGCAGGGCCACACCATATATTTT | CARSLVGPQGHTIYF
TRBD2 | - | TRBJ2-7 | TRBV6-6 | TGTGCCAGCAGTTACCCTAAGTTAGTTTTAACTAGCGGGGGAGGCTACGAGCAGTACTTC | CASSYPKLVLTSGGGYEQYF
TRBD2 | few | TRBJ2-1 | TRBV15 | TGTGCCACCAGCAGATCGGGCGGGGGGCCTAGTGGGCAGTTCTTC | CATSRSGGGPSGQFF
- | - | TRBJ1-2 | TRBV6-1 | TGTGCCAGTACCGCCGGGACCGACTATGGCTACACCTTC | CASTAGTDYGYTF
- | - | TRBJ1-2 | TRBV28 | TGTGCCAGCACCGATCAGGGCCGTGGCTACACCTTC | CASTDQGRGYTF
- | medium-sized | TRBJ2-3 | TRBV5-1 | TGCGCCAGCAGCTTGCCGTCAGCGTCAGATACGCAGTATTTT | CASSLPSASDTQYF
- | - | TRBJ2-3 | TRBV20-1 | TGCAGTGCTGAGCTATCTGGGGGCCCAGATACGCAGTATTTT | CSAELSGGPDTQYF
- | - | TRBJ1-1 | TRBV19 | TGTGCCAGTAGTCCACCGGGACGCCAAAACACTGAAGCTTTCTTT | CASSPPGRQNTEAFF
TRBD1 | - | TRBJ2-7 | TRBV7-6 | TGTGCCAGCAGCCCGGCCGGGACAGGATACTACGAGCAGTACTTC | CASSPAGTGYYEQYF
- | medium-sized | TRBJ2-7 | TRBV7-6 | TGTGCCAGCAGCTTAGTAGGGTACGAGCAGTACTTC | CASSLVGYEQYF
- | - | TRBJ2-7 | TRBV11-1 | TGTGCCAGCAGCTTAGGAGGGAGTCCGTACTACGAGCAGTACTTC | CASSLGGSPYYEQYF
- | - | TRBJ2-7 | TRBV28 | TGTGCCAGCAGTTACAACAGGGCGTACGAGCAGTACTTC | CASSYNRAYEQYF
- | few | TRBJ1-2 | TRBV6-5 | TGTGCCAGCACCATTCATGCTAACTATGGCTACACCTTC | CASTIHANYGYTF
TRBD1 | - | TRBJ1-1 | TRBV6-5 | TGTGCCAGCAGGAGAACCGGGACAGGGGTTACTGAAGCTTTCTTT | CASRRTGTGVTEAFF
TRBD1 | medium-sized | TRBJ1-1 | TRBV19 | TGTGCCAGTAGTATTACGACAGGGAAGACTGAAGCTTTCTTT | CASSITTGKTEAFF
TRBD1 | few | TRBJ1-3 | TRBV6-5 | TGTGCCAGCAGTTACGCTTATCAGGGGGCTGGAAACACCATATATTTT | CASSYAYQGAGNTIYF
TRBD1 | medium-sized | TRBJ1-5 | TRBV12-3/TRBV12-4 | TGTGCCAGCAGTTTAGACCGACAGGGGTATCAGCCCCAGCATTTT | CASSLDRQGYQPQHF
- | medium-sized | TRBJ2-7 | TRBV29-1 | TGCAGCGTTGGGAACAGGGTTTACGAGCAGTACTTC | CSVGNRVYEQYF
- | few | TRBJ1-1 | TRBV5-4 | TGTGCCAGCAGCTTGGCCGGGTACACTGAAGCTTTCTTT | CASSLAGYTEAFF
TRBD2 | medium-sized | TRBJ2-1 | TRBV19 | TGTGCCACCCGGGGGGGGGCACGGGTCTACAATGAGCAGTTCTTC | CATRGGARVYNEQFF